These 2 T cell receptor beta chains share one sample of origin, sequenced in a study of blood T cell repertoires in COVID-19. Clones were sequenced by immunoSEQ multiplex PCR, and TCRdb holds only the in-frame ones, with some missing. The sample lists roughly 250,000 clones; 65% to 85% were seen once. Sequencing was carried out using peripheral blood. Receptor source: a woman in her thirties or forties who had recovered from COVID-19.

The V and J genes are TRBV5-1 and TRBJ1-1; 8 nucleotides match TRBD1. V trimming: 5 bases; J trimming: 1 base; junction bases outside the gene matches: 13. Germline V lookup: CDR1 SGHRS, CDR2 YFSETQ. The CDR3 has 17 residues. Written as DNA, the CDR3 is TGCGCCAGCAGTACCCAAGGGACAGGACGCGGGAACACTGAAGCTTTCTTT. This gives the protein CASSTQGTGRGNTEAFF.

This sequence joins TRBV27 and TRBJ1-2, with a tentative D call TRBD1 (5 bases). This CDR3 has 13 amino acids. Trimming left V 3 bases short and J 2 bases short, with 7 bases between. CDR1 and CDR2 (germline): MNHEY, SMNVEV (reference sequence). CDR3 amino acids: CASSFGGNYGYTF. The CDR3 nucleotides are TGTGCCAGCAGTTTTGGGGGGAACTATGGCTACACCTTC.